This T cell receptor beta chain was captured by sequencing in a study of OX40 agonist ivuxolimab in advanced cancers. This CDR3 is 13 amino acids long. V gave up 8 bases and J gave up 5 bases, with 15 bases separating them. Per the germline V gene, CDR1 is SGHTA and CDR2 is FQGNSA. Autoimmune disease history or systemic immunosuppression was exclusionary. TCRdb keeps only in-frame clones here, not all; method: immunoSEQ multiplex PCR. The sample lists approximately 82,000 clones; 85% to 90% were seen once. The V call is TRBV7-2, the J call TRBJ2-5; D gene unclear. The source was CD4+ or CD8+ T cells sorted from blood, collected in a trial of the OX40 agonist ivuxolimab. The clonotype was recovered from an adult with an advanced solid tumor such as melanoma, head and neck, liver or kidney cancer. The CDR3 DNA reads as TGTGCCAGCGCTTTTAGTCATACGGAGACCCAGTACTTC. Translating it yields CASAFSHTETQYF. Variable domain in full (rest from reference TRBV7-2 and TRBJ2-5): GAGVSQSPSNKVTEKGKDVELRCDPISGHTALYWYRQSLGQGLEFLIYFQGNSAPDKSGLPSDRFSAERTGGSVSTLTIQRTQQEDSAVYLCASAFSHTETQYFGPGTRLLVL.